The clone carrying this TCR beta chain was seen once. Profiled with immunoSEQ multiplex PCR; TCRdb holds only in-frame clones, not every one. The sample shows more than 65,000 clones, 75% to 90% of them seen only once. This entry comes from a study of T cell responses to AZD1222 COVID-19 vaccine. CDR1 is MNHNS, CDR2 SASEGT, per germline. V lost 2 bases and J lost 4; bases outside the gene matches: 9. The CDR3 extends over 17 amino acids. Sequencing used peripheral blood, obtained 28 days after the second AZD1222 dose. The V call is TRBV6-1, the J call TRBJ2-2; TRBD2 matches 8 bases. This sequence was found in an adult who received the AZD1222 COVID-19 vaccine. In nucleotides, the CDR3 is TGTGCCAGCAGTGAAAGGGCCGGGGGGGCCGCCACCGGGGAGCTGTTTTTT. It is translated as CASSERAGGAATGELFF.